The clone carrying this TCR beta chain was detected only a few times. Its target is not known. PCR was performed a second time for about 7 to 11 cycles using a sample-barcoded 5' primer and a J-beta primer mix. The template-switch adaptor was a 5' adaptor with 12 random nucleotides. It tagged each cDNA molecule. MiXCR was run by TCRdb on the 5' RACE reads, yielding one entry per CDR3 protein. The table shows almost 800,000 distinct CDR3 sequences, with roughly 64% occurring only once. The record originates from a study of blood T cells in healthy people across ages. General study points: Strong correlation was found linking TCR beta diversity to naive T cell percentage.

The authors extracted at least 5 micrograms of total RNA per sample. The receptor comes from a young man in good health. The sample was blood.

The CDR3 nucleotides read TGTGCCAGCAGCGTTTACCCTGCAGCGAACACTGAAGCTTTCTTT. Protein product: CASSVYPAANTEAFF. The chain joins TRBV9 to TRBJ1-1; D is ambiguous. CDR1 and CDR2 from the germline V gene are SGDLS and YYNGEE. This CDR3 region has 15 residues. Trimming shortened V by 2 bases and J by 1 base, and 12 bases separated the two germline ends.